This T cell receptor beta chain came from a study of Ad26.COV2.S vaccination and SARS-CoV-2 variants. The overall study: The authors gave Ad26.COV2.S intramuscularly, either once or twice 56 days apart.

This CDR3 region has 16 residues. The trim removed 5 bases at V and 7 bases at J, leaving 7 bases unmatched. In germline, CDR1 is SEHNR, CDR2 FQNEAQ (reference sequence). Study-level results: Total T cell responses were possibly underestimated by TCR breadth and depth analyses.

Sample treatment: around 19 received Ad26.COV2.S at low or high dose, single or two shots; 5 received placebo; per-sample allocation not given. The study sampled participants on day 63 after the first vaccine or placebo injection. Donation came from an adult in Boston who was aged 18-55 years. The repertoire was sequenced with immunoSEQ multiplex PCR; TCRdb's copy has only in-frame clones and lacks some. Counted here are more than 300,000 clones, around 84% occurring once; the ten biggest clones make up 1.9%. This clone has only a few counts. Antigen: not known. This receptor was identified in a person between 18 and 65 years old who received the Ad26.COV2.S COVID-19 vaccine or a placebo. The chain is built from TRBV7-9 and TRBJ1-6; 11 bases line up with TRBD1. The material sequenced was peripheral blood, taken in a trial of Ad26.COV2.S vaccine versus placebo. This CDR3 reads CASSPGQGARNSPLHF. CDR3 DNA: TGTGCCAGCAGCCCTGGACAGGGGGCGAGGAATTCACCCCTCCACTTT.